A selection of T cell receptor beta chains follows, all from one sample in a study of control samples from healthy donors and cancer patients. TCRdb's table, derived via immunoSEQ multiplex PCR, lists solely in-frame clones and lacks some. The table includes fewer than 60,000 clones, 65% to 90% detected once. Sequencing was carried out using PBMCs. Source of these receptors: a woman aged 50 to 65 with lung cancer. The CDR3 runs from the conserved cysteine through the conserved F or W. D genes are given only for firm matches. Expanded clones get a size class; other rows say once, few or many, or leave the size out.

>TRBV7-8|TRBJ2-7|.|TRBD1
TGTGCCAGCAGCTTAGGAGGATTGTCCCCGGACAGGGTAAGGAACGAGCAGTACTTC
CASSLGGLSPDRVRNEQYF
>TRBV7-2|TRBJ1-2|.|TRBD1
TGTGCCAGCAGCGGTACAGGGGTCGGCTACACCTTC
CASSGTGVGYTF
>TRBV11-3|TRBJ2-7|.|.
TGTGCCAGCAGCGGCCCAAAGCCATCCTACGAGCAGTACTTC
CASSGPKPSYEQYF
>TRBV20-1|TRBJ2-2|.|TRBD1
TGCAGTGCGAGTCTTCGGACAGGGGGCGAGGCGAACACCGGGGAGCTGTTTTTT
CSASLRTGGEANTGELFF
>TRBV7-2|TRBJ1-4|.|TRBD1
TGTGCCAGCAGCTTGGACAGGGGGCGTAGGTTCTCTGAAAAACTGTTTTTT
CASSLDRGRRFSEKLFF
>TRBV29-1|TRBJ2-7|.|TRBD1
TGCAGCGTCCCGGGACAGGGGGTGTACGAGCAGTACTTC
CSVPGQGVYEQYF
>TRBV9|TRBJ2-2|.|.
TGTGCCAGCACTCGGACATTGAACACCGGGGAGCTGTTTTTT
CASTRTLNTGELFF
>TRBV4-3|TRBJ2-3|.|.
TGCGCCAGCAGCCAAGATGGATGGGGAGATACGCAGTATTTT
CASSQDGWGDTQYF
>TRBV7-9|TRBJ1-2|.|.
TGTGCCAGCAGCTTAGCGGCAGACTATGGCTACACCTTC
CASSLAADYGYTF
>TRBV4-1|TRBJ1-1|.|.
TGCGCCAGCAGCCCAGAACCAGGCGACACTGAAGCTTTCTTT
CASSPEPGDTEAFF
>TRBV27|TRBJ1-5|.|.
TGTGCCAGCAGTCCCACGGGAGGCAATCAGCCCCAGCATTTT
CASSPTGGNQPQHF
>TRBV6-2/TRBV6-3|TRBJ1-1|.|.
TGTGCCAGCAGTTACTCCGGTTTGACGAACACTGAAGCTTTCTTT
CASSYSGLTNTEAFF
>TRBV5-1|TRBJ2-2|.|TRBD1
TGCGCCAGCAGTTTTTTCCGGGACAGCGCGAACACCGGGGAGCTGTTTTTT
CASSFFRDSANTGELFF
>TRBV4-3|TRBJ2-2|.|.
TGCGCCAGCAGCCAAGGCACCGGGGAGCTGTTTTTT
CASSQGTGELFF
>TRBV19|TRBJ1-1|once|.
TGTGCCAGTAGTATCCGGGGCTTAAGTCACACTGAAGCTTTCTTT
CASSIRGLSHTEAFF
>TRBV7-2|TRBJ1-1|few|.
TGTGCCAGCAGTTTCCCAGGGTCCACTGAAGCTTTCTTT
CASSFPGSTEAFF
>TRBV5-6|TRBJ2-3|.|.
TGTGCCAGCAGCTCCCCCTCGGTCTGGGGCCGGTCAGATACGCAGTATTTT
CASSSPSVWGRSDTQYF
>TRBV7-2|TRBJ1-2|.|.
TGTGCCAGCAGCGTAGACGGCAACTATGGCTACACCTTC
CASSVDGNYGYTF
>TRBV27|TRBJ2-3|.|TRBD2
TGTGCCAGCCGCGAATGGGGGGGGACCACAGATACGCAGTATTTT
CASREWGGTTDTQYF
>TRBV10-3|TRBJ2-1|.|.
TGTGCCATCAGAGACACCTACAATGAGCAGTTCTTC
CAIRDTYNEQFF
>TRBV6-2/TRBV6-3|TRBJ1-2|.|.
TGTGCCAGCAGTTACTCGACATTCTATGGCTACACCTTC
CASSYSTFYGYTF
>TRBV9|TRBJ1-2|once|.
TGTGCCAGCAGCGGGGCAACCTACACCTTC
CASSGATYTF
>TRBV7-2|TRBJ1-1|.|.
TGTGCCAGCAGCCCCATCGCGTTTGTAGGGGAAGCTGAAGCTTTCTTT
CASSPIAFVGEAEAFF
>TRBV6-5|TRBJ1-2|.|.
TGTGCCAGCAGTTACTCCTCAGGGATTTTGAACTATGGCTACACCTTC
CASSYSSGILNYGYTF
>TRBV6-5|TRBJ2-6|.|.
TGTGCCAGCACCTGGAGATCTGGGGCCAACGTCCTGACTTTC
CASTWRSGANVLTF
>TRBV5-1|TRBJ2-7|.|.
TGCGCCTCCGGCGGGGATACCTACGAGCAGTACTTC
CASGGDTYEQYF
>TRBV6-2/TRBV6-3|TRBJ1-2|.|TRBD1
TGTGCCAGCAGTCCCCTCCCGGGACAGGGGCGTGGCTACACCTTC
CASSPLPGQGRGYTF
>TRBV27|TRBJ2-3|.|.
TGTGCCAGCAGTTTACCTCCAGAAGATACGCAGTATTTT
CASSLPPEDTQYF
>TRBV6-1|TRBJ1-2|.|.
TGTGCCAGCAGTTATTTAGCTAACTATGGCTACACCTTC
CASSYLANYGYTF